The 15 T cell receptor beta chains below come from one sample, sequenced in a study of T cell repertoires in aging, cancer and after chemotherapy. Peripheral blood genomic DNA, not sorted cells or RNA, was the template. Rearranged V-D-J TRB sequences were amplified with a mixed TRB-A/B primer pool. In TCRdb, the multiplex PCR reads were re-called with MiXCR into one record per CDR3 protein. The data hold a few thousand distinct CDR3 sequences, with nearly 70% observed a single time. Sequencing was carried out using blood. The receptors originated from a human donor with a solid tumor.

This clonotype turned up a few times. The chain couples TRBV5-6 to TRBJ1-2, with no clear D. CDR1 and CDR2 (germline): SGHDT, YYEEEE. The V end lost 0 bases, the J end lost 7 bases, and 13 bases lay between the germline ends. The CDR3 totals 14 residues. The CDR3 here is CASSLGTRFAGYTF. DNA for the CDR3: TGTGCCAGCAGCTTGGGCACACGTTTCGCTGGCTACACCTTC.

The chain links TRBV18 to TRBJ2-2; 11 positions agree with TRBD1. CDR3 length: 15 amino acids. Per the germline V gene, CDR1 is KGHSH and CDR2 is LQKENI. V gave up 8 bases and J gave up 3 bases; unmatched junction bases: 5. CDR3 nucleotides: TGTGCCAGCGCTACGGGACAGGGGGACACCGGGGAGCTGTTTTTT. Protein product: CASATGQGDTGELFF.

The chain employs TRBV7-3 and TRBJ1-1; 12 positions match TRBD1. Germline CDR1 and CDR2: SGHTA and FQGTGA. Trimming at V came to 4 bases and at J to 2 bases, leaving 2 bases not matched to a gene. This CDR3 is 15 amino acids long. The CDR3 bases are TGTGCCAGCAGCTCGGGGACAGGGGGCAACACTGAAGCTTTCTTT. Amino acid sequence: CASSSGTGGNTEAFF. The full variable domain, its missing parts supplied by reference TRBV7-3 and TRBJ1-1, is GAGVSQTPSNKVTEKGKYVELRCDPISGHTALYWYRQSLGQGPEFLIYFQGTGAADDSGLPNDRFFAVRPEGSVSTLKIQRTERGDSAVYLCASSSGTGGNTEAFFGQGTRLTVV.

The chain has TRBV7-2 and TRBJ2-6; the D call may be TRBD1 or TRBD2 (5 bases each). Germline CDR1 is SGHTA and CDR2 is FQGNSA. The CDR3 has 16 residues. The V end was cut by 1 base, the J end by 4 bases, with 11 bases between. CDR3: CASSLDPGAGANVLTF. In nucleotides, the CDR3 is TGTGCCAGCAGCTTAGATCCCGGGGCCGGGGCCAACGTCCTGACTTTC. The entire variable domain, with the rest obtained from reference TRBV7-2 and TRBJ2-6, is as follows: GAGVSQSPSNKVTEKGKDVELRCDPISGHTALYWYRQSLGQGLEFLIYFQGNSAPDKSGLPSDRFSAERTGGSVSTLTIQRTQQEDSAVYLCASSLDPGAGANVLTFGAGSRLTVL.

The chain joins TRBV12-3 or TRBV12-4 to TRBJ2-2; D may be TRBD1 (5 bases). CDR3 length: 15 residues. Trimming pared 6 bases from V and 2 bases from J, leaving 13 bases between. DNA for the CDR3: TGTGCCAGCAGGACCGGAAGGGGCAACACCGGGGAGCTGTTTTTT. Its protein product is CASRTGRGNTGELFF.

This chain uses TRBV19 with TRBJ1-6; TRBD1 might be the D (5 bases). V was pared by 4 bases and J by 6 bases, with 10 bases between. The CDR3 consists of 14 residues. The germline CDR1 and CDR2 sequences are LNHDA and SQIVND (reference sequence). CDR3 region: CASSTGTANSPLHF. Here the CDR3 DNA reads TGTGCCAGTAGTACCGGGACGGCTAATTCACCCCTCCACTTT.

This clonotype has only one observation. V usage is TRBV19 and J usage is TRBJ1-1, with a weak D call TRBD1 (5 bases). Germline lookup yields CDR1 LNHDA and CDR2 SQIVND (reference sequence). This CDR3 comprises 14 residues. V lost 6 bases to trimming and J lost 1 base, with 12 bases between them. CDR3 sequence (DNA): TGTGCCAGTAGGGTAGGGGCGGAGAACACTGAAGCTTTCTTT. Translation gives CASRVGAENTEAFF. Using reference TRBV19 and TRBJ1-1 for the parts outside the CDR3, the full variable domain is DGGITQSPKYLFRKEGQNVTLSCEQNLNHDAMYWYRQDPGQGLRLIYYSQIVNDFQKGDIAEGYSVSREKKESFPLTVTSAQKNPTAFYLCASRVGAENTEAFFGQGTRLTVV.

The rearrangement uses TRBV6-1 and TRBJ1-3; unclear D gene. Trimming stripped 0 bases from V and 4 bases from J, with 13 bases between. CDR3 size: 16 residues. The germline gives CDR1 MNHNS, CDR2 SASEGT. CDR3 loop: CASSEAGGIAGNTIYF. The CDR3 DNA follows: TGTGCCAGCAGTGAAGCAGGTGGGATTGCCGGAAACACCATATATTTT.

The chain couples TRBV19 to TRBJ1-2; 10 nucleotides match TRBD1. The CDR3 consists of 15 residues. V shed 5 bases, J shed 11 bases, and the junction held 14 bases outside the gene matches. The germline V gene encodes CDR1 LNHDA and CDR2 SQIVND (reference sequence). The DNA for the CDR3 is TGTGCCAGTAGTCCTCACCGCAGGGGGACAGGGGCATACACCTTC. Its protein product is CASSPHRRGTGAYTF.

The chain combines TRBV7-9 with TRBJ2-7, with D possibly TRBD1 on 6 matching bases. CDR1 is SEHNR, CDR2 FQNEAQ, per germline (reference sequence). CDR3 length: 14 amino acids. Deletions cut 2 bases from V and 6 bases from J, with 14 bases between. CDR3 in DNA: TGTGCCAGCAGCTTATTACAGGGAGTTAGCGAGCAGTACTTC. Protein: CASSLLQGVSEQYF.

This rearrangement joins TRBV5-5 to TRBJ2-7; 9 bases agree with TRBD1. CDR3 length equals 15 residues. Unmatched junction bases numbered 8, after V lost 0 bases and J lost 7 bases. Germline-derived CDR1 and CDR2 are SGHKS and YYEKEE (reference sequence). DNA for the CDR3: TGTGCCAGCAGCTTGGAAGGGACAGGGTTTCAGGAGCAGTACTTC. Translating gives CASSLEGTGFQEQYF.

J is TRBJ2-4 and V is TRBV6-5; perhaps TRBD1 as D (6 bases). The V end lost 6 bases, the J end lost 2 bases, and 8 bases lay between the germline ends. In germline, CDR1 is MNHEY, CDR2 SVGAGI. The CDR3 covers 13 residues. The CDR3 loop reads CASRGATKNIQYF. The CDR3 region has the DNA TGTGCCAGCAGGGGGGCAACCAAAAACATTCAGTACTTC.

The CDR3 DNA follows: TGCAGCGTTGCTCTGGCAGGGGCCAAAAACATTCAGTACTTC. The encoded protein is CSVALAGAKNIQYF. The chain recombines TRBV29-1 with TRBJ2-4; D is possibly TRBD1 (5 bases). Germline loops: CDR1 SQVTM, CDR2 ANQGSEA. Trimming cost V 4 bases and J 1 base, with 11 bases left between them. The CDR3 length is 14 residues.

V and J are TRBV29-1 and TRBJ2-7, with 8 bases identical to TRBD2. The CDR3 sequence is 12 residues long. Trimming cost V 3 bases and J 6 bases; bases outside gene matches: 4. Germline-derived CDR1 and CDR2 are SQVTM and ANQGSEA. The CDR3 DNA follows: TGCAGCGTTGATCGGGGGGGCCTCGAGCAGTACTTC. Its translation is CSVDRGGLEQYF.

This clonotype was observed once. The chain joins TRBV19 to TRBJ1-5, with 7 bases aligning to TRBD1. There are 14 residues in the CDR3. Looked up from germline, CDR1 is LNHDA and CDR2 is SQIVND (reference sequence). V gave up 2 bases and J gave up 7 bases; unmatched junction bases: 5. This CDR3 reads CASSINRGGQPQHF. CDR3 bases: TGTGCCAGTAGTATAAACAGGGGCGGCCAGCCCCAGCATTTT. The full variable domain, rest sourced from reference TRBV19 and TRBJ1-5, is DGGITQSPKYLFRKEGQNVTLSCEQNLNHDAMYWYRQDPGQGLRLIYYSQIVNDFQKGDIAEGYSVSREKKESFPLTVTSAQKNPTAFYLCASSINRGGQPQHFGDGTRLSIL.